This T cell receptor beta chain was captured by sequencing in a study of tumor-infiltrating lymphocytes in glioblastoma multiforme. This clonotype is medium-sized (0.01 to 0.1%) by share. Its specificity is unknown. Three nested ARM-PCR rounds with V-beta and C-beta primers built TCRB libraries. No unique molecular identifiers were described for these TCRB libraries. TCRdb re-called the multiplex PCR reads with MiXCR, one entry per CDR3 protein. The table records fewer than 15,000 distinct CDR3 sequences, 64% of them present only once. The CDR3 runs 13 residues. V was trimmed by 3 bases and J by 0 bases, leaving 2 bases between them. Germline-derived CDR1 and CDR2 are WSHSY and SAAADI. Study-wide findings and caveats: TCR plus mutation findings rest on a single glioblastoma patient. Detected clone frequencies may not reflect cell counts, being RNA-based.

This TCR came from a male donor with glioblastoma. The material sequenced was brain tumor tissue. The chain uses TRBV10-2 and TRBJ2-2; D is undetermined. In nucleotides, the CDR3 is TGCGCCAGCAGTGATCCGAACACCGGGGAGCTGTTTTTT. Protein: CASSDPNTGELFF.